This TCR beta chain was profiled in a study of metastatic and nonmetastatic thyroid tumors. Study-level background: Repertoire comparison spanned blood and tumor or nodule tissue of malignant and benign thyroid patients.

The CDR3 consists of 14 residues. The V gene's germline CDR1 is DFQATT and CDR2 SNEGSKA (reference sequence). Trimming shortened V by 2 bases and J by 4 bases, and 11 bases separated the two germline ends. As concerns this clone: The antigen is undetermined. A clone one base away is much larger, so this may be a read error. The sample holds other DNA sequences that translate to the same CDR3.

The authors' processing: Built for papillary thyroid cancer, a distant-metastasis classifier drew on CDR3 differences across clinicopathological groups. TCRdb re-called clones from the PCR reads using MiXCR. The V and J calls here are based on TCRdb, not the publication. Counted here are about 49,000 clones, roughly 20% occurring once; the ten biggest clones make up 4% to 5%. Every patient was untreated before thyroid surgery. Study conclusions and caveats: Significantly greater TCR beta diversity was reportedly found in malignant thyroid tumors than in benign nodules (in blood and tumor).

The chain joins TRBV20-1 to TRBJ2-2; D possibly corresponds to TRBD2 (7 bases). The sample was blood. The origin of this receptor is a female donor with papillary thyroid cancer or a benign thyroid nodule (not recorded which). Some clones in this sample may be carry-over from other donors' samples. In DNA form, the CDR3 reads TGCAGTGCTAGAAGGAGGGGGGGCACCGGGGAGCTGTTTTTT. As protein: CSARRRGGTGELFF.